This paragraph reports one TCR beta chain. This entry is derived from a study of blood T cell repertoires in COVID-19. Sequencing was performed with immunoSEQ multiplex PCR; in TCRdb, only in-frame clones are kept and a portion is missing. This repertoire shows under 250,000 clones, 86% found once; its top ten account for 5.5% to 6.5%. While infection was still active, Seattle patients were enrolled and then followed longitudinally. The germline V gene has CDR1 SGDLS and CDR2 YYNGEE. This CDR3 contains 14 residues. V was clipped by 0 bases and J by 7 bases, with 10 bases between them. The receptor was isolated from a woman of 80 years or more with COVID-19, enrolled during active disease. Sequencing used peripheral blood. J is TRBJ2-2 and V is TRBV9; D gene unclear. CDR3: CASSVARLNGELFF. The CDR3 DNA reads TGTGCCAGCAGCGTAGCCAGACTTAACGGGGAGCTGTTTTTT.